Detailed here is one TCR beta chain. What it binds is not known. Sequencing used immunoSEQ multiplex PCR; TCRdb keeps in-frame clones, though not all of them. The repertoire holds 150,000 or so clones, with less than 95% as singletons. V was shortened by 2 bases and J by 7 bases, with 11 bases between the two germline ends. This CDR3 spans 13 amino acids. This entry is derived from a study of T cell responses to AZD1222 COVID-19 vaccine. Study results and limitations: Without day 14 samples, only post-peak T cell repertoires were studied. Spike regions recognized by vaccine-associated CD4 TCRs spanned the protein, led by 160-218 and 743-854.

The sequence was obtained from an adult who received the AZD1222 COVID-19 vaccine. The sequences come from peripheral blood, collected 28 days after the second AZD1222 dose. The V and J genes are TRBV12-3 or TRBV12-4 and TRBJ1-2; D may be TRBD1 (5 bases). The DNA of the CDR3 is TGTGCCAGCAGTTTAACTGGGGCCCTTGGCTACACCTTC. This translates into CASSLTGALGYTF.